These 24 T cell receptor beta chains share one sample of origin, sequenced in a study of blood T cell repertoires in COVID-19. Assay: immunoSEQ multiplex PCR; the TCRdb copy retains only in-frame clones and omits some. The profile shows around 73,000 clones, over 60% of them singletons. The specimen sequenced was peripheral blood. The receptors stem from a man aged 70-80 years with COVID-19, enrolled during active disease.

The chain uses TRBV9 and TRBJ1-1, with 7 bases identical to TRBD1. This CDR3 has 13 amino acids. The germline CDR1 and CDR2 sequences are SGDLS and YYNGEE. The V segment lost 6 bases and the J segment 4 bases; nucleotides outside the gene matches: 6. As DNA, the CDR3 is TGTGCCAGCAACCCGAGGGGGCTCACTGAAGCTTTCTTT. Translated: CASNPRGLTEAFF. The full variable domain, completed using reference TRBV9 and TRBJ1-1, is DSGVTQTPKHLITATGQRVTLRCSPRSGDLSVYWYQQSLDQGLQFLIQYYNGEERAKGNILERFSAQQFPDLHSELNLSSLELGDSALYFCASNPRGLTEAFFGQGTRLTVV.

This chain joins TRBV10-3 and TRBJ2-1, with D maybe TRBD2 (6 bases). From germline, CDR1 is ENHRY and CDR2 SYGVKD. The CDR3 runs to 15 residues. V was cut by 3 bases and J by 6 bases, with 15 bases left in between. The CDR3 nucleotides are TGTGCCATCAGTGAAGTGGCTAGCGCCGGCAATGAGCAGTTCTTC. It is translated as CAISEVASAGNEQFF.

This chain joins TRBV5-4 and TRBJ2-1; 11 bases fit TRBD2. Germline V gene lookup returns CDR1 SGHNT and CDR2 YYREEE (reference sequence). The length of the CDR3 is 15 residues. V was clipped by 3 bases and J by 3 bases; unmatched bases: 2. The CDR3 DNA follows: TGTGCCAGCAGCTCGACTAGCGGGAACTACAATGAGCAGTTCTTC. It yields the protein CASSSTSGNYNEQFF.

This clone was detected only a few times. The chain links TRBV28 to TRBJ2-1; D possibly corresponds to TRBD2 (5 bases). CDR1 is MDHEN, CDR2 SYDVKM, per germline. The CDR3 spans 12 residues. V lost 10 bases to trimming and J lost 7 bases, with 14 bases between them. The CDR3 is CATMGSTNEQFF. DNA of the CDR3: TGTGCCACCATGGGGAGCACGAATGAGCAGTTCTTC.

The V call is TRBV5-1, the J call TRBJ1-4; 7 nucleotides align to TRBD1. The CDR3 length is 14 residues. The V gene's germline CDR1 is SGHRS and CDR2 YFSETQ. V gave up 4 bases and J gave up 7 bases; unmatched junction bases: 7. The CDR3, as DNA: TGCGCCAGCAGCCCTGAGACAGGGACTGAAAAACTGTTTTTT. Its protein is CASSPETGTEKLFF.

V gene TRBV5-8 combines with J gene TRBJ2-2; D is possibly TRBD2 (5 bases). CDR3 length equals 13 residues. Trimming left V 4 bases short and J 4 bases short, with 8 bases between. CDR1 is SGHTS and CDR2 is YDEGEE in the germline V gene. CDR3 residues: CASSRGFTGELFF. CDR3 bases: TGTGCCAGCAGCAGAGGGTTCACCGGGGAGCTGTTTTTT.

The chain has TRBV5-4 and TRBJ1-1; no clear D gene. The CDR3 extends over 14 amino acids. The germline V gene has CDR1 SGHNT and CDR2 YYREEE (reference sequence). V was shortened by 3 bases and J by 0 bases, with 9 bases between the two germline ends. In DNA, the CDR3 is TGTGCCAGCAGCTCGACTCTCTTGAACACTGAAGCTTTCTTT. It is translated as CASSSTLLNTEAFF.

This clone was recorded once. The chain is built from TRBV29-1 and TRBJ2-2; tentatively, D is TRBD2 (6 bases). V was trimmed by 6 bases and J by 5 bases, leaving 10 bases between them. The CDR3 extends over 12 amino acids. Germline CDR1 reads SQVTM; CDR2 reads ANQGSEA. In nucleotides, the CDR3 is TGCAGCGTCTCCGGGACTACCGGGGAGCTGTTTTTT. It yields the protein CSVSGTTGELFF.

V usage is TRBV6-6 and J usage is TRBJ2-7; 8 positions match TRBD1. Germline V gene data show CDR1 as MNHNY and CDR2 as SVGAGI (reference sequence). The trim removed 8 bases at V and 1 base at J, leaving 4 bases unmatched. CDR3 length: 13 amino acids. The CDR3 reads CASGTGPSYEQYF. CDR3 in DNA: TGTGCCAGCGGGACAGGCCCTTCCTACGAGCAGTACTTC.

The chain uses TRBV7-8 and TRBJ1-4, with 7 bases matching TRBD1. The junction had 7 bases not matched to a gene; V was cut back by 5 bases and J by 4 bases. The germline V gene has CDR1 SGHVS and CDR2 FQNEAQ. CDR3 length: 15 amino acids. CDR3 protein: CASSLPGQSNEKLFF. CDR3 nucleotide sequence: TGTGCCAGCAGCCTCCCGGGACAGAGTAATGAAAAACTGTTTTTT.

This chain uses TRBV2 with TRBJ1-2, with a possible D match to TRBD1 (6 bases). There are 14 residues in the CDR3. Germline CDR1 and CDR2: SNHLY and FYNNEI. Trimming shortened V by 0 bases and J by 4 bases, and 9 bases separated the two germline ends. The CDR3 coding sequence is TGTGCCAGCAGTGAAGCGCGGGGGGCCTATGGCTACACCTTC. As protein: CASSEARGAYGYTF.

The V and J genes are TRBV7-3 and TRBJ2-2, with a tentative D call TRBD1 (6 bases). Germline V gene data show CDR1 as SGHTA and CDR2 as FQGTGA. The length of the CDR3 is 14 residues. Trimming stripped 5 bases from V and 5 bases from J, with 12 bases between. The CDR3 reads CASSQGSGTGELFF. The CDR3 nucleotides are TGTGCCAGCAGCCAGGGGTCAGGGACCGGGGAGCTGTTTTTT.

The genes are TRBV30 and TRBJ1-1; D gene ambiguous. Germline lookup yields CDR1 GTSNPN and CDR2 SVGIG (reference sequence). The CDR3 is 13 residues long. V gave up 8 bases and J gave up 0 bases, with 13 bases separating them. The CDR3 DNA reads as TGTGCCGGCCGTTCGAGGGTGAACACTGAAGCTTTCTTT. It encodes CAGRSRVNTEAFF.

In this sample, this clone turned up a few times. The chain joins TRBV28 to TRBJ2-1; 16 nucleotides match TRBD2. Germline assignment: CDR1 MDHEN and CDR2 SYDVKM. Trimming removed 4 bases from V and 8 bases from J; junction bases left unmatched: 14. The CDR3 length is 19 residues. The DNA of the CDR3 is TGTGCCAGCAGTTCCCCGGGACTAGCGGGAGGGCCCCAGTTCCATGAGCAGTTCTTC. Encoded protein: CASSSPGLAGGPQFHEQFF.

A note on this clone: Other DNA sequences in the sample encode the same CDR3. The V call is TRBV10-3, the J call TRBJ1-4, with D hard to call. The CDR3 has 16 amino acids. Trimming removed 0 bases from V and 10 bases from J, with 18 bases in between. Germline CDR1 is ENHRY and CDR2 is SYGVKD. CDR3 DNA sequence: TGTGCCATCAGTGAGTCTCAGGCAGTGACCGTTGGAAAACTGTTTTTT. It codes for CAISESQAVTVGKLFF.

The chain carries TRBV29-1 and TRBJ1-1, with D possibly being TRBD1 (6 bases). The CDR3 runs to 12 residues. The ends were cut back, 7 bases at V and 3 bases at J, with 12 bases in the middle. CDR1 is SQVTM, CDR2 ANQGSEA, per germline. Here the CDR3 DNA reads TGCAGCGCCCACAGGGCATACACTGAAGCTTTCTTT. Protein: CSAHRAYTEAFF.

V gene TRBV30 combines with J gene TRBJ2-2; 7 bases are a match to TRBD1. The CDR3 is 13 residues long. V gave up 3 bases and J gave up 3 bases; unmatched junction bases: 1. CDR1 and CDR2 (germline): GTSNPN, SVGIG (reference sequence). The CDR3 DNA reads as TGTGCCTGGAGGGGACAGTACACCGGGGAGCTGTTTTTT. Its translation is CAWRGQYTGELFF.

The rearrangement uses TRBV6-1 and TRBJ1-2; 7 nucleotides align to TRBD1. V gave up 3 bases and J gave up 13 bases; unmatched junction bases: 8. The CDR3 has 12 amino acids. CDR1 MNHNS and CDR2 SASEGT come from the germline V gene. CDR3: CASSDETTGITF. Here the CDR3 DNA reads TGTGCCAGCAGTGACGAAACGACAGGGATCACCTTC.

This chain's CDR3 is CASREQGGNQPQHF. CDR3 sequence (DNA): TGTGCCAGCAGAGAACAGGGAGGCAATCAGCCCCAGCATTTT. The chain recombines TRBV27 with TRBJ1-5; maybe TRBD1 (6 bases). Between the trimmed V and J ends, which lost 6 bases and 2 bases, there was a span of 11 bases. From germline, CDR1 is MNHEY and CDR2 SMNVEV (reference sequence). CDR3 size: 14 residues.

This clone appeared once. This chain joins TRBV19 and TRBJ2-1; perhaps TRBD2 as D (5 bases). The germline gives CDR1 LNHDA, CDR2 SQIVND (reference sequence). Trimming pared 4 bases from V and 2 bases from J, leaving 15 bases between. This CDR3 spans 16 amino acids. CDR3 sequence reads: CASSNLLARAYNEQFF. CDR3 nucleotide sequence: TGTGCCAGTAGTAACCTTCTAGCCCGGGCCTACAATGAGCAGTTCTTC.

The rearrangement links TRBV2 to TRBJ1-6; no reliable D call. The germline V and J ends were trimmed by 11 bases and 8 bases, with 16 bases remaining between them. This CDR3 has 13 amino acids. Germline-derived CDR1 and CDR2 are SNHLY and FYNNEI. CDR3 residues: CAGLRREDSPLHF. The CDR3 DNA follows: TGTGCCGGATTAAGGCGCGAGGATTCACCCCTCCACTTT.

This rearrangement joins TRBV18 to TRBJ2-3, with 11 nucleotides matching TRBD2. The CDR3 spans 15 residues. CDR1 and CDR2 (germline): KGHSH, LQKENI. V gave up 3 bases and J gave up 3 bases; unmatched junction bases: 2. The CDR3 protein is CASSPSSGRTDTQYF. For the CDR3, the DNA is TGTGCCAGCTCACCTTCTAGCGGGAGGACAGATACGCAGTATTTT. Full variable domain (outside the CDR3, taken from reference TRBV18 and TRBJ2-3): NAGVMQNPRHLVRRRGQEARLRCSPMKGHSHVYWYRQLPEEGLKFMVYLQKENIIDESGMPKERFSAEFPKEGPSILRIQQVVRGDSAAYFCASSPSSGRTDTQYFGPGTRLTVL.

This chain uses TRBV4-3 with TRBJ2-5; tentative D call: TRBD2 (5 bases). Germline V CDR1 and CDR2: LGHNA, YSLEER. Trimming shortened V by 0 bases and J by 0 bases, and 11 bases separated the two germline ends. The CDR3 runs to 16 residues. This CDR3 is CASSQDRVGNQETQYF. The DNA for the CDR3 is TGCGCCAGCAGCCAAGATAGAGTCGGGAACCAAGAGACCCAGTACTTC.

This clone occurred once. The chain has TRBV11-2 and TRBJ2-1; D is undetermined. Germline loops: CDR1 SGHAT, CDR2 FQNNGV. This CDR3 contains 15 residues. V lost 1 base and J lost 2, with 9 bases in between. CDR3 nucleotides: TGTGCCAGCAGCTTAGGGAGCCCCGCCTACAATGAGCAGTTCTTC. This codes for CASSLGSPAYNEQFF. The whole variable domain, filled in from reference TRBV11-2 and TRBJ2-1, reads EAGVAQSPRYKIIEKRQSVAFWCNPISGHATLYWYQQILGQGPKLLIQFQNNGVVDDSQLPKDRFSAERLKGVDSTLKIQPAKLEDSAVYLCASSLGSPAYNEQFFGPGTRLTVL.